This T cell receptor (beta chain) was recovered during a study of blood T cell repertoires in COVID-19. In the original workflow: Amplified reference gene primers provided the basis for estimating nucleated cell counts. Assay used: immunoSEQ multiplex PCR; TCRdb lists only in-frame clones, some missing. The V and J calls and clone size were taken over from that table, and D and trimming were inferred from the DNA. The table includes 150,000 to 180,000 clones, about 85% detected once. Concerning this clone itself: The sample contains more than one DNA sequence encoding this CDR3.

Specimen: peripheral blood. The sequence derives from a man in his sixties with COVID-19, enrolled during active disease.

CDR3 sequence reads: CASSQDYRGNYGYTF. In nucleotides, the CDR3 is TGCGCCAGCAGCCAAGATTACCGGGGGAACTATGGCTACACCTTC. The V and J genes are TRBV4-3 and TRBJ1-2, with D possibly being TRBD1 (5 bases). CDR3 length: 15 amino acids. Germline assignment: CDR1 LGHNA and CDR2 YSLEER. V was cut by 0 bases and J by 2 bases, with 10 bases left in between.